This T cell receptor beta chain is from a study of blood T cell repertoires in COVID-19. This clone was seen a handful of times. Only in-frame clones appear in the TCRdb table, and some are missing; sequencing was by immunoSEQ multiplex PCR. The repertoire holds around 80,000 clones, around nine tenths seen once, with roughly 8% in the top ten. The germline gives CDR1 SEHNR, CDR2 FQNEAQ (reference sequence). The V end lost 7 bases, the J end lost 1 base, and 13 bases lay between the germline ends. The CDR3 is 14 residues long. The TCR sequence derives from an elderly man with active or convalescent COVID-19. The sequenced sample consisted of peripheral blood. J is TRBJ1-1 and V is TRBV7-9; D is unresolved. The CDR3 DNA reads TGTGCCAGCACCGCAAACCGGGGGAACACTGAAGCTTTCTTT. It translates to CASTANRGNTEAFF.